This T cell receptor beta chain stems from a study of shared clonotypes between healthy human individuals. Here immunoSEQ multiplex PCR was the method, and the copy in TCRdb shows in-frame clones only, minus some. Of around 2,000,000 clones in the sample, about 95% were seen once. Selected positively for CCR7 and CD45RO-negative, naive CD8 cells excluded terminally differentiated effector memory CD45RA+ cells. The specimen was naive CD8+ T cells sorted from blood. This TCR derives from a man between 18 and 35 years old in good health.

The CDR3 sequence: CASSIETGGDTEAFF. CDR3 bases: TGTGCCAGTAGTATAGAGACAGGTGGGGACACTGAAGCTTTCTTT. This chain connects TRBV19 to TRBJ1-1, with D perhaps matching TRBD1 (6 bases). Germline V CDR1 and CDR2: LNHDA, SQIVND (reference sequence). V lost 0 bases, J lost 3 bases, and 11 bases lay in between. The length of the CDR3 is 15 residues. Full variable domain (rest looked up from reference TRBV19 and TRBJ1-1): DGGITQSPKYLFRKEGQNVTLSCEQNLNHDAMYWYRQDPGQGLRLIYYSQIVNDFQKGDIAEGYSVSREKKESFPLTVTSAQKNPTAFYLCASSIETGGDTEAFFGQGTRLTVV.